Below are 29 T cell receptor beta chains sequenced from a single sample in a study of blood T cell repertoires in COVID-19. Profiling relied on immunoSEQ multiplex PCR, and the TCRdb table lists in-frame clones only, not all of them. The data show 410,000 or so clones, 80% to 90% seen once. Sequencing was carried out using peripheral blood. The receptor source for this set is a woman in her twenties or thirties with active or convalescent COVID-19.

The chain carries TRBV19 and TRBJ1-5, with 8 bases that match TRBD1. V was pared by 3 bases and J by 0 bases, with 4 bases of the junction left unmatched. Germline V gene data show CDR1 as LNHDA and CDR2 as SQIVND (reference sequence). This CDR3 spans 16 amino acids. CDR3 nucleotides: TGTGCCAGTAGTATTCGGACAGGGACTAGCAATCAGCCCCAGCATTTT. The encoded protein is CASSIRTGTSNQPQHF.

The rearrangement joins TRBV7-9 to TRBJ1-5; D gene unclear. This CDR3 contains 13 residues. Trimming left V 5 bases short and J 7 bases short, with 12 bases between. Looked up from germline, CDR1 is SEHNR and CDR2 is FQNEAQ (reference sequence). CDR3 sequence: CASSPAQNQPQHF. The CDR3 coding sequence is TGTGCCAGCAGCCCCGCCCAGAACCAGCCCCAGCATTTT.

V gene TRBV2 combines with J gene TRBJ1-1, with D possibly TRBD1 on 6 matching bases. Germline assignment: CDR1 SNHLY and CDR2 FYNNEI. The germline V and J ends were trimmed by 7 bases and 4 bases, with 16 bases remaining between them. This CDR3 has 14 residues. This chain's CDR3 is CASKYREISTEAFF. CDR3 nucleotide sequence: TGTGCCAGCAAGTACAGGGAAATAAGCACTGAAGCTTTCTTT.

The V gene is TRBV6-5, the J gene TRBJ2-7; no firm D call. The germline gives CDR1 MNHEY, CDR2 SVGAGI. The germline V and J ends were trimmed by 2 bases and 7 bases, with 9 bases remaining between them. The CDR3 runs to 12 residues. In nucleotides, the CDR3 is TGTGCCAGCAGTTACGGCCCGGAGGAGCAGTACTTC. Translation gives CASSYGPEEQYF.

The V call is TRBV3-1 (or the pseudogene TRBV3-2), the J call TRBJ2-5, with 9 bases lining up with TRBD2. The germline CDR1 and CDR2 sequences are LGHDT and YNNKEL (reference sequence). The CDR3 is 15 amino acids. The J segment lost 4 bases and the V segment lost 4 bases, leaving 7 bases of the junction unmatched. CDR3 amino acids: CASSLLAGVGETQYF. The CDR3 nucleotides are TGTGCCAGCAGCCTATTAGCGGGAGTGGGAGAGACCCAGTACTTC.

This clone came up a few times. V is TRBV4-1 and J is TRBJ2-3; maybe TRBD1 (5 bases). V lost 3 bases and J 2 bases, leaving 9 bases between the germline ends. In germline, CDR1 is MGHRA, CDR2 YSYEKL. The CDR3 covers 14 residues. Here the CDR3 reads CASSQQGVTDTQYF. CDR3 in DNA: TGCGCCAGCAGCCAGCAGGGCGTCACAGATACGCAGTATTTT.

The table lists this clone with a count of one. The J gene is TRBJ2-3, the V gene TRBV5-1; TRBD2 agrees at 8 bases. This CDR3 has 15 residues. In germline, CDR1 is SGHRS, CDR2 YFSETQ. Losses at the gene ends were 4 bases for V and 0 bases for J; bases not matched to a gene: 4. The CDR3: CASSGASGSTDTQYF. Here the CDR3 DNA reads TGCGCCAGCAGCGGCGCTAGCGGGAGCACAGATACGCAGTATTTT.

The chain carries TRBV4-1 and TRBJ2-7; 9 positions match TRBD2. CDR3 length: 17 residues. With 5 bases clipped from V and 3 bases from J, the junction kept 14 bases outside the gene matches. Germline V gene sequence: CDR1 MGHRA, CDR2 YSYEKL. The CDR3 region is CASSGSPGTSNRYEQYF. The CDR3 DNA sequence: TGCGCCAGCAGCGGCTCCCCAGGGACTAGCAATCGCTACGAGCAGTACTTC.

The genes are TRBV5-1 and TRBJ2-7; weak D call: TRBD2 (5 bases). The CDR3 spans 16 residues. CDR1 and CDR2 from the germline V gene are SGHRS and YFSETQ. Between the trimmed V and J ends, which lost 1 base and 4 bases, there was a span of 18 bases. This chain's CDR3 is CASSLRYVGVSYEQYF. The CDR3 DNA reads TGCGCCAGCAGCTTGAGGTACGTCGGGGTTTCATACGAGCAGTACTTC. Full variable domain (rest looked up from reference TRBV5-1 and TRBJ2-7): KAGVTQTPRYLIKTRGQQVTLSCSPISGHRSVSWYQQTPGQGLQFLFEYFSETQRNKGNFPGRFSGRQFSNSRSEMNVSTLELGDSALYLCASSLRYVGVSYEQYFGPGTRLTVT.

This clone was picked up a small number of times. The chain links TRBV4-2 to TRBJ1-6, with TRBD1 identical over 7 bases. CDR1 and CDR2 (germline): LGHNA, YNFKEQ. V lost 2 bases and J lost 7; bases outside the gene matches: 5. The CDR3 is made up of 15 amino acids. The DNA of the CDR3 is TGTGCCAGCAGCCAATGGGGACAGAGCAATTCACCCCTCCACTTT. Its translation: CASSQWGQSNSPLHF.

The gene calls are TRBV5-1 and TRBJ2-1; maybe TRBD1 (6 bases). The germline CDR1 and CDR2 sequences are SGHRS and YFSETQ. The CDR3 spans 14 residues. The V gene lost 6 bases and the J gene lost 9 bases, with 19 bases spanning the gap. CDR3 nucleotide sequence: TGCGCCAGCAAGAAGGACAGTACTTCGGTTGAGCAGTTCTTC. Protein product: CASKKDSTSVEQFF. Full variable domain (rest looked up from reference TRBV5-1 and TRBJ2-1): KAGVTQTPRYLIKTRGQQVTLSCSPISGHRSVSWYQQTPGQGLQFLFEYFSETQRNKGNFPGRFSGRQFSNSRSEMNVSTLELGDSALYLCASKKDSTSVEQFFGPGTRLTVL.

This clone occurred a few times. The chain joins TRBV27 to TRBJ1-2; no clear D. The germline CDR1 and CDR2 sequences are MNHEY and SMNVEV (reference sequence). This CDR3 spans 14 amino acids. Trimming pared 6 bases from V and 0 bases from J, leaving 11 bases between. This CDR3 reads CASSIDDTNYGYTF. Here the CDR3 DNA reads TGTGCCAGCAGCATAGATGATACTAACTATGGCTACACCTTC.

The CDR3 loop reads CASSKPGQGSPLHF. DNA for the CDR3: TGTGCCAGCAGCAAACCGGGACAGGGATCACCCCTCCACTTT. The J gene is TRBJ1-6, the V gene TRBV6-5; 9 bases are a match to TRBD1. Unmatched junction bases numbered 7, after V lost 6 bases and J lost 10 bases. This CDR3 region has 14 residues. Germline CDR1 is MNHEY and CDR2 is SVGAGI.

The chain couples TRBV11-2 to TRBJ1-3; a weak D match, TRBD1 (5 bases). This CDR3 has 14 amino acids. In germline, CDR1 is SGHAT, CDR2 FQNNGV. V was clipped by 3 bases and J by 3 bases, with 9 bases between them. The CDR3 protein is CASSFGGGGNTIYF. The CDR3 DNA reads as TGTGCCAGCAGCTTTGGGGGAGGTGGAAACACCATATATTTT.

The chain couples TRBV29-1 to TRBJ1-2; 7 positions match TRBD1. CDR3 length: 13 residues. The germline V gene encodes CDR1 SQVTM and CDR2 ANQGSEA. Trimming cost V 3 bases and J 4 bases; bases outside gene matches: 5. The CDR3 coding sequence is TGCAGCGTTGATGGGGGACAGATCTATGGCTACACCTTC. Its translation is CSVDGGQIYGYTF.

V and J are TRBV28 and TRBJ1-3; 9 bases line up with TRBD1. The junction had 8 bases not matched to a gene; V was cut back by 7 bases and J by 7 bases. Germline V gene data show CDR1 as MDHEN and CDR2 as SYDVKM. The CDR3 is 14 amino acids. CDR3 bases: TGTGCCAGCACCCGTGGGACAGGGCCCAACACCATATATTTT. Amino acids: CASTRGTGPNTIYF.

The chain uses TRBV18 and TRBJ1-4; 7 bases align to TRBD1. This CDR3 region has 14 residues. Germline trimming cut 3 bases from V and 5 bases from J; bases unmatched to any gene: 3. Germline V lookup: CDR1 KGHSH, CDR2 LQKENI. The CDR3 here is CASSPYRGNEKLFF. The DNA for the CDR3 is TGTGCCAGCTCACCGTACAGGGGAAATGAAAAACTGTTTTTT.

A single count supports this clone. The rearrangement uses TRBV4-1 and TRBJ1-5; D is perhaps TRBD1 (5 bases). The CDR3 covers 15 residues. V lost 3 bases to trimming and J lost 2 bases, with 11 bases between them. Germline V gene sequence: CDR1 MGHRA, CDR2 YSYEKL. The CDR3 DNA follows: TGCGCCAGCAGCCACCTAGGCAGGGGCAATCAGCCCCAGCATTTT. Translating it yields CASSHLGRGNQPQHF.

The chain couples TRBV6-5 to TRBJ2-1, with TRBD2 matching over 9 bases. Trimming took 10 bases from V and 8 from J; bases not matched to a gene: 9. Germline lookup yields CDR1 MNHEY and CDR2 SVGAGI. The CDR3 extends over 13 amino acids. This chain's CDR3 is CATLGREGHEQFF. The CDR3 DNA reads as TGTGCCACCCTGGGGCGGGAGGGGCATGAGCAGTTCTTC.

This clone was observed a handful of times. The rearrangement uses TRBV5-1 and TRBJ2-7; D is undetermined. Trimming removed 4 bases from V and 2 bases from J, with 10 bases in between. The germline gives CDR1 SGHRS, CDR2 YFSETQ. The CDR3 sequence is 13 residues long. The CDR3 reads CASSAGPPYEQYF. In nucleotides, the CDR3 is TGCGCCAGCAGCGCAGGTCCTCCCTACGAGCAGTACTTC.

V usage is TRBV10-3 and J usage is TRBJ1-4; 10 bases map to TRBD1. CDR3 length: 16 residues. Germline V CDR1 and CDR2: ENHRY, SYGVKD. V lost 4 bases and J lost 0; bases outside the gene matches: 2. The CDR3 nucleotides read TGTGCCATCAGTGGTGGACAGGGGGCAACTAATGAAAAACTGTTTTTT. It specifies CAISGGQGATNEKLFF.

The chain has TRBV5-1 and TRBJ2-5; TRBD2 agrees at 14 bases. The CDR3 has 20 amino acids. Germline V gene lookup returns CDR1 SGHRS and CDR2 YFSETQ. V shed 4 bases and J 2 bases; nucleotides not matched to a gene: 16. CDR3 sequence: CASSPRLPGLAGAGQETQYF. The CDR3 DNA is TGCGCCAGCAGCCCGCGTCTGCCGGGACTAGCGGGGGCGGGGCAAGAGACCCAGTACTTC. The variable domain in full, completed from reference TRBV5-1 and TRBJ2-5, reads KAGVTQTPRYLIKTRGQQVTLSCSPISGHRSVSWYQQTPGQGLQFLFEYFSETQRNKGNFPGRFSGRQFSNSRSEMNVSTLELGDSALYLCASSPRLPGLAGAGQETQYFGPGTRLLVL.

CDR3 sequence: CASSQVAFFNEQFF. The CDR3 nucleotides read TGTGCCAGCAGCCAAGTCGCGTTCTTCAATGAGCAGTTCTTC. This chain links TRBV14 with TRBJ2-1; no clear D. V lost 1 base to trimming and J lost 6 bases, with 10 bases between them. CDR3 length equals 14 residues. CDR1 SGHDN and CDR2 FVKESK come from the germline V gene.

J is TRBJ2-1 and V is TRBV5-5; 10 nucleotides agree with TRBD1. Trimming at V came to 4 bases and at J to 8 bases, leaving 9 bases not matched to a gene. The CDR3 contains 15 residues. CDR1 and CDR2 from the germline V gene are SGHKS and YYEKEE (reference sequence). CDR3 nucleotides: TGTGCCAGCAGCCAGGGACAGGGGCTTATATATGAGCAGTTCTTC. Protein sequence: CASSQGQGLIYEQFF.

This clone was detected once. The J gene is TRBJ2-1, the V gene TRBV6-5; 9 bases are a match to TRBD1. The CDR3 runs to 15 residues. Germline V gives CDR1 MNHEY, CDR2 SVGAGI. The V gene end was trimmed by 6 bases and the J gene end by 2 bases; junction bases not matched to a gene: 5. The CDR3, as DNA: TGTGCCAGCAGAGCCGGGACAGGGACCTACAATGAGCAGTTCTTC. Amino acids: CASRAGTGTYNEQFF.

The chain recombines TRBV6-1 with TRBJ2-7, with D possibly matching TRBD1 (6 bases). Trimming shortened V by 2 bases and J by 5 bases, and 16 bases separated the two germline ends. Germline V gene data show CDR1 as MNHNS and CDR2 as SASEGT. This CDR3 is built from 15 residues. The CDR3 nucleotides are TGTGCCAGCAGTGAAAGGTCAGGGGTTATCGACGAGCAGTACTTC. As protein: CASSERSGVIDEQYF.

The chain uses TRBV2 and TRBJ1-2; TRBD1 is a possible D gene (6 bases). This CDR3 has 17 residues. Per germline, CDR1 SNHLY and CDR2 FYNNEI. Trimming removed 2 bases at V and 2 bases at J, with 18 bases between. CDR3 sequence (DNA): TGTGCCAGCAGTGAAATAGGCTTTGCTGGACAGAACTATGGCTACACCTTC. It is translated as CASSEIGFAGQNYGYTF.

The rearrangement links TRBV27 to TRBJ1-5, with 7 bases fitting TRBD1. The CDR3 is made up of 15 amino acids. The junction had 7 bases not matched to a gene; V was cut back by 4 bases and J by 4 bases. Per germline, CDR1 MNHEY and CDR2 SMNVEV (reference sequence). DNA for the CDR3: TGTGCCAGCAGTTCACAGGACAGGATGAATCAGCCCCAGCATTTT. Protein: CASSSQDRMNQPQHF.

CDR3: CASSQDPGLAYEQYF. DNA for the CDR3: TGTGCCAGCAGCCAAGACCCGGGACTAGCCTACGAGCAGTACTTC. The chain joins TRBV3-1 (or the pseudogene TRBV3-2) to TRBJ2-7; 8 positions match TRBD2. The CDR3 is 15 amino acids. Germline loops: CDR1 LGHDT, CDR2 YNNKEL (reference sequence). V was pared by 0 bases and J by 2 bases, with 3 bases of the junction left unmatched.